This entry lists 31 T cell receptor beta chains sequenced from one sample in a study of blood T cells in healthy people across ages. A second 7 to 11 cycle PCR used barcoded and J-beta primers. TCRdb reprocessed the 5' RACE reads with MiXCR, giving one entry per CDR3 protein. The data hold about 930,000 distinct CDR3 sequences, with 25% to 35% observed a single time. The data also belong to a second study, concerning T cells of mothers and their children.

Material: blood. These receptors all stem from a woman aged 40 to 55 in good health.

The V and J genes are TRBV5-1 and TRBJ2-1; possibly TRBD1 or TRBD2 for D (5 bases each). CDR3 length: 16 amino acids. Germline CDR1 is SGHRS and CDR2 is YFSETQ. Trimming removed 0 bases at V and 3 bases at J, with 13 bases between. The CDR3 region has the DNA TGCGCCAGCAGCTTGGCCGGTGGGGGAGTCTACAATGAGCAGTTCTTC. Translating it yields CASSLAGGGVYNEQFF.

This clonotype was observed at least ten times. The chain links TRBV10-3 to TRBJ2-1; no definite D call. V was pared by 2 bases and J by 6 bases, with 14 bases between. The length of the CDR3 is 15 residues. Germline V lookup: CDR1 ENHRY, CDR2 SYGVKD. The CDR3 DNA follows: TGTGCCATCAGTGAGGGAATTACCCAGTCCAATGAGCAGTTCTTC. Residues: CAISEGITQSNEQFF.

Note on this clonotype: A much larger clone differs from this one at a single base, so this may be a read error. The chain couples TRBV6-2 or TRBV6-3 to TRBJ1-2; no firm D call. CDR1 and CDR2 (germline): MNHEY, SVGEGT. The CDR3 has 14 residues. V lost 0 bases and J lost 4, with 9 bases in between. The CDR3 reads CASSYSMESYGYTF. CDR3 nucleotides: TGTGCCAGCAGTTACTCGATGGAATCCTATGGCTACACCTTC.

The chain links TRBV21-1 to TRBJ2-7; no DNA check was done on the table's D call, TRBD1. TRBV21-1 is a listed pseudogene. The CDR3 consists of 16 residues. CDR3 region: CASSKSPGTGNNEQYF. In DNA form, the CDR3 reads TGTGCCAGCAGCAAATCGCCCGGGACAGGGAACAACGAGCAGTACTTC.

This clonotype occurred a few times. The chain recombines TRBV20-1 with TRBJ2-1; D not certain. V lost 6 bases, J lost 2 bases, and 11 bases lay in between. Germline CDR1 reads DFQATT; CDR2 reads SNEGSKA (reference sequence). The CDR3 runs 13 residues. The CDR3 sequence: CSAQTPAYNEQFF. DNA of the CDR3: TGCAGTGCGCAGACCCCAGCCTACAATGAGCAGTTCTTC.

The CDR3 DNA sequence: TGTGCCAGCAAGGAGACAGGGGACGAAAAACTGTTTTTT. Protein: CASKETGDEKLFF. The chain employs TRBV11-1 and TRBJ1-4; 8 nucleotides line up with TRBD1. The CDR3 sequence is 13 residues long. After removal of 7 bases from V and 8 bases from J, the junction contained 6 bases not matched to a gene. Germline V gives CDR1 SGHAT, CDR2 FQDESV (reference sequence).

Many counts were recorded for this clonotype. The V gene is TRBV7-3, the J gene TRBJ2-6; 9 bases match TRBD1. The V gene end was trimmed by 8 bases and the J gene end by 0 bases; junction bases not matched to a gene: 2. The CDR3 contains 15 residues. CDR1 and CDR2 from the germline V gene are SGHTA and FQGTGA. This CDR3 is CASGTGSSGANVLTF. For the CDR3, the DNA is TGTGCCAGCGGGACAGGGAGCTCTGGGGCCAACGTCCTGACTTTC. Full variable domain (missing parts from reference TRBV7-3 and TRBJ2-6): GAGVSQTPSNKVTEKGKYVELRCDPISGHTALYWYRQSLGQGPEFLIYFQGTGAADDSGLPNDRFFAVRPEGSVSTLKIQRTERGDSAVYLCASGTGSSGANVLTFGAGSRLTVL.

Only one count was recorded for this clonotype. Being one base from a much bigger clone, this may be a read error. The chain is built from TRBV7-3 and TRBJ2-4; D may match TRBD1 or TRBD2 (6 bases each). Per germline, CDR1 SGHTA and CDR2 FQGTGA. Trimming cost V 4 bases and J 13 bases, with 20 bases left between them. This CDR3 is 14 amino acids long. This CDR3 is CASSSVGGHNEQYF. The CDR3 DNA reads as TGTGCCAGCAGCTCTGTCGGGGGACACAATGAGCAGTACTTC.

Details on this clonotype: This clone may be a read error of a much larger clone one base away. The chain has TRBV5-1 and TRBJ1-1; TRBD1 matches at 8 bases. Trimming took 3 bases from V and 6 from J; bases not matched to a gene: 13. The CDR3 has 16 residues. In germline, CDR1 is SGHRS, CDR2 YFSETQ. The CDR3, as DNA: TGCGCCAGCAGCTCCGGACAGGGAAGGTCGCTCGCTGAAGCTTTCTTT. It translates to CASSSGQGRSLAEAFF.

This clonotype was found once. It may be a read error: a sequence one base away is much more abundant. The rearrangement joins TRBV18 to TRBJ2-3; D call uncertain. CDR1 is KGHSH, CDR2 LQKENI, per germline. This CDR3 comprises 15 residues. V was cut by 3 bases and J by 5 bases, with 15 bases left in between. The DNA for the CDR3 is TGTGCCAGCTCACCCCCCGGACGCGGCCAAGATACGCAGTATTTT. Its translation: CASSPPGRGQDTQYF.

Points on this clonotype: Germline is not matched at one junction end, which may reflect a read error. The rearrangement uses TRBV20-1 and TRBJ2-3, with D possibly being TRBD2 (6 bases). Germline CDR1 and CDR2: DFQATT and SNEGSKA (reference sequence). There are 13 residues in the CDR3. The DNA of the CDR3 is TGCAGTACTAGCCTTCGACGGACAGATACGCAGTATTTT. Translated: CSTSLRRTDTQYF.

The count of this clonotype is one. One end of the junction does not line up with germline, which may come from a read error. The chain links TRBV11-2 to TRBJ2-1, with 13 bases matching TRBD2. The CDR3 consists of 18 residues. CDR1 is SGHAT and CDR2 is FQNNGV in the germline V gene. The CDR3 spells CASSLGLAGQQTYNKQFF. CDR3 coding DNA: TGTGCCAGCAGCTTGGGACTAGCGGGGCAGCAGACCTACAATAAGCAGTTCTTC.

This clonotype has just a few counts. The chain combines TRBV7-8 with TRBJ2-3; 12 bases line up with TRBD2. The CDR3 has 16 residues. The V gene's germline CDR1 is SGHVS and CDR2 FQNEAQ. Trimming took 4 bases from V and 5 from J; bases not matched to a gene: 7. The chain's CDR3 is CASSSLAGGQKDTQYF. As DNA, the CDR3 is TGTGCCAGCAGCTCGCTAGCGGGGGGGCAGAAAGATACGCAGTATTTT.

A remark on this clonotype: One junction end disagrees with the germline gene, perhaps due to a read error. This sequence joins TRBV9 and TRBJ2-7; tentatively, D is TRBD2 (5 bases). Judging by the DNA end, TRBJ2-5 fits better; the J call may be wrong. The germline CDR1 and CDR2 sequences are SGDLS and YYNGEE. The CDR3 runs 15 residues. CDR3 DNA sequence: TGTGCCGGCAGCGTAGTAGGAGCGGTCCAAGAGACCCAGTACTTC. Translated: CAGSVVGAVQETQYF.

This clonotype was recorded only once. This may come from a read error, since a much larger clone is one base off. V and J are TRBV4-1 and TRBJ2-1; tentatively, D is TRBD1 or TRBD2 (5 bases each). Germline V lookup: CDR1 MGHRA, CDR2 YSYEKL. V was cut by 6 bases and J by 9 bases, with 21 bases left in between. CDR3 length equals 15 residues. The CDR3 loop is CASSLTAGTRGEQFF. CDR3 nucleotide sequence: TGCGCCAGCAGTCTAACGGCAGGGACCCGCGGTGAGCAGTTCTTC.

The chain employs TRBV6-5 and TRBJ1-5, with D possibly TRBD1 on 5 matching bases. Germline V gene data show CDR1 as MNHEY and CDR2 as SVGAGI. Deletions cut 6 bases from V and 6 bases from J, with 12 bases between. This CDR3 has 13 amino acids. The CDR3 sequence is CASSTGGSQPQHF. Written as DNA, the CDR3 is TGTGCCAGCAGCACAGGAGGGAGTCAGCCCCAGCATTTT.

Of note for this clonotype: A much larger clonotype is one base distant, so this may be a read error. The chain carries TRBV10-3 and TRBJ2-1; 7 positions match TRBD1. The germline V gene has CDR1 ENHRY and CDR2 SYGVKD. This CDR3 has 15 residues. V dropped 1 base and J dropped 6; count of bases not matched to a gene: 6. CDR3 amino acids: CAISEWRTGLNEQFF. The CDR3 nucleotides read TGTGCCATCAGTGAGTGGAGGACAGGACTCAATGAGCAGTTCTTC.

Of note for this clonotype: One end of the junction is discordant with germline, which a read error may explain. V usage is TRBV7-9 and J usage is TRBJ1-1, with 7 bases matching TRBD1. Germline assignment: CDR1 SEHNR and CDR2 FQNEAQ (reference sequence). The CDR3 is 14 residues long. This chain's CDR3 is CASRGAGMNTEAFF. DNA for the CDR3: TGTGCTAGCAGGGGGGCAGGCATGAACACTGAAGCTTTCTTT.

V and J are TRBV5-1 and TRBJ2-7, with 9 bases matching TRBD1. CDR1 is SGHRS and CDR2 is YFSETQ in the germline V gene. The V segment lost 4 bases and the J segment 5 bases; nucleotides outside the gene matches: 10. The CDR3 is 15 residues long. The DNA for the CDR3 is TGCGCCAGCAGCCAACTCGGGACAGGGCATGACGAGCAGTACTTC. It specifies CASSQLGTGHDEQYF.

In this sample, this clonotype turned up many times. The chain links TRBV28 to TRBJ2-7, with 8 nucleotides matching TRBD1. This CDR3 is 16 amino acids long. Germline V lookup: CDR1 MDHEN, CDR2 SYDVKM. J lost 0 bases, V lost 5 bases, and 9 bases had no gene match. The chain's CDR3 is CASSNTWGQDSYEQYF. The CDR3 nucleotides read TGTGCCAGCAGTAATACTTGGGGACAGGACTCCTACGAGCAGTACTTC. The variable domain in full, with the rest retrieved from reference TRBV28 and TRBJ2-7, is DVKVTQSSRYLVKRTGEKVFLECVQDMDHENMFWYRQDPGLGLRLIYFSYDVKMKEKGDIPEGYSVSREKKERFSLILESASTNQTSMYLCASSNTWGQDSYEQYFGPGTRLTVT.

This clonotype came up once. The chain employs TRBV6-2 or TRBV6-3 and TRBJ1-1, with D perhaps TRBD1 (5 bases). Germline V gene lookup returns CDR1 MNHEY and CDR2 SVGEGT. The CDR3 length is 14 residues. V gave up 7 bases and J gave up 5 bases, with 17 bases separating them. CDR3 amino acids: CASIIFGGSTEAFF. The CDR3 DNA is TGTGCCAGCATCATTTTTGGGGGTTCAACTGAAGCTTTCTTT.

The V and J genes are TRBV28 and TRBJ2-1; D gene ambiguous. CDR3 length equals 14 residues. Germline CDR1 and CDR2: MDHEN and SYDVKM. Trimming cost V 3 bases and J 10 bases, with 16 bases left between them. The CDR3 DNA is TGTGCCAGCAGTTTTGTTTACTACCCCTACGAGCAGTTCTTC. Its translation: CASSFVYYPYEQFF.

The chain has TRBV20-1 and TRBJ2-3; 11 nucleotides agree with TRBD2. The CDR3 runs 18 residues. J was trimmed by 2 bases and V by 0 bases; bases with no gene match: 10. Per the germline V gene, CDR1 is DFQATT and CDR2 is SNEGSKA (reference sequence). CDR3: CSARDSGLAVLSTDTQYF. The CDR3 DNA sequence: TGCAGTGCTAGAGATTCGGGACTAGCGGTCCTCTCCACAGATACGCAGTATTTT.

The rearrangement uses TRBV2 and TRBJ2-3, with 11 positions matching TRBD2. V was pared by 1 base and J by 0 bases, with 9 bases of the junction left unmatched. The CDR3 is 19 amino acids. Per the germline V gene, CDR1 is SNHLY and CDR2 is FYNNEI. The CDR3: CASSEEETSGVPSTDTQYF. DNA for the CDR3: TGTGCCAGCAGTGAAGAAGAGACTAGCGGGGTACCTAGCACAGATACGCAGTATTTT.

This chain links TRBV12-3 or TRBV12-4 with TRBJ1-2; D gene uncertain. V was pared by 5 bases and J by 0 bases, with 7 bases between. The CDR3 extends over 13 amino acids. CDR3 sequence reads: CASSDTSNYGYTF. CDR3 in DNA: TGTGCCAGCAGTGACACATCTAACTATGGCTACACCTTC.

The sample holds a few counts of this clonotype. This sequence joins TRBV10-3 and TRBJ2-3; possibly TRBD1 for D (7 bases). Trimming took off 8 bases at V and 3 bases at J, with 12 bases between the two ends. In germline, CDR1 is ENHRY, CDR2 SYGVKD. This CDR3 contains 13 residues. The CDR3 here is CAIGGGSTDTQYF. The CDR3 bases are TGTGCCATCGGAGGGGGCAGTACAGATACGCAGTATTTT.

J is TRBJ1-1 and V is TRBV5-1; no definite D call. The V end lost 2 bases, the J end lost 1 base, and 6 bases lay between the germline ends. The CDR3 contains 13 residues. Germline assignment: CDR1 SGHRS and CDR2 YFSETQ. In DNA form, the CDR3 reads TGCGCCAGCAGCTTCCAGTCGAACACTGAAGCTTTCTTT. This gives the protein CASSFQSNTEAFF.

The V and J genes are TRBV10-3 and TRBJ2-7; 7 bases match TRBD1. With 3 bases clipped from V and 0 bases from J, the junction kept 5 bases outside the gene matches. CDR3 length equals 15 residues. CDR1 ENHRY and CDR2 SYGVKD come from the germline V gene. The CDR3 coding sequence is TGTGCCATCAGTGATAGGGACAGAAGCTCCTACGAGCAGTACTTC. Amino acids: CAISDRDRSSYEQYF.

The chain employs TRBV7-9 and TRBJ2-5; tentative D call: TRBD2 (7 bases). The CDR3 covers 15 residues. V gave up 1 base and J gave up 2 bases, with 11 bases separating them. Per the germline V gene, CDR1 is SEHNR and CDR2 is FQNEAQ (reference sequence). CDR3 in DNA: TGTGCCAGCAGCTTAGACGGGGGGCAACAAGAGACCCAGTACTTC. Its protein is CASSLDGGQQETQYF.

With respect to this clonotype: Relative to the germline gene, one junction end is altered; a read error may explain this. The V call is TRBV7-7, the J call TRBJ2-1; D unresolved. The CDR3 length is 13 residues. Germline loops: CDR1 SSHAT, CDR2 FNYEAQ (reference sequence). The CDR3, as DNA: TGTGCTAGCAGCTTAGACGCGATGAATGAGCAGTTCTTC. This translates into CASSLDAMNEQFF. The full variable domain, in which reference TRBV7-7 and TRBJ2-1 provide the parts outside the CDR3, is GAGVSQSPRYKVTKRGQDVTLRCDPISSHATLYWYQQALGQGPEFLTYFNYEAQPDKSGLPSDRFSAERPEGSISTLTIQRTEQRDSAMYRCASSLDAMNEQFFGPGTRLTVL.

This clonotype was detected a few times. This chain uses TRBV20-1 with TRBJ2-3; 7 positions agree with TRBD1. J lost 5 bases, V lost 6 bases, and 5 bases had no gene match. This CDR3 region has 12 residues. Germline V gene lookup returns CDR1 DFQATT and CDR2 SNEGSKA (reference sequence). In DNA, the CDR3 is TGCAGTGCCCCGAGGGACAGAGATACGCAGTATTTT. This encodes CSAPRDRDTQYF.